This entry lists 20 T cell receptor beta chains sequenced from one sample in a study of T cells in Graves' hyperthyroidism and ophthalmopathy (dated by TCRdb to 2018 to 2020). The protocol used for the library was multiplex PCR. This sample was sequenced with an Illumina HiSeq 2000. The TCR beta CDR3 regions were amplified from the RNA transcripts. The first round of RT-PCR for the TCR CDR3 was performed with the HTBI primer set and the Qiagen OneStep RT-PCR kit. TCRdb applied fastp at Q25 and MiXCR to the public reads, then kept only in-frame beta chains. Rows merge per CDR3 protein into single entries with the most common DNA and genes. The sample yields about 740,000 distinct CDR3 sequences; around 15% were counted once. The top ten hold about 9.4% of the sample. Sequencing was performed on blood. The origin of the receptors is a woman aged 18 to 35 with Graves' hyperthyroidism.

The chain carries TRBV11-2 and TRBJ2-7; D gene unclear. The CDR3 has 17 residues. V was pared by 1 base and J by 1 base, with 17 bases between. The germline V gene encodes CDR1 SGHAT and CDR2 FQNNGV. The CDR3 DNA sequence: TGTGCCAGCAGCTTAGTAGCCCCTAAGGGTTATTCCTACGAGCAGTACTTC. Its translation is CASSLVAPKGYSYEQYF.

This clonotype was seen repeatedly, ten times or more. This rearrangement joins TRBV12-3 or TRBV12-4 to TRBJ2-7; D call uncertain. This CDR3 is 13 amino acids long. The V end was cut by 5 bases, the J end by 3 bases, with 11 bases between. The CDR3: CASSTGSNYEQYF. The CDR3 region has the DNA TGTGCCAGCAGTACCGGGTCGAACTACGAGCAGTACTTC.

This chain connects TRBV20-1 to TRBJ1-3; the D gene is possibly TRBD1 (5 bases). The CDR3 is 17 amino acids. V was clipped by 3 bases and J by 2 bases, with 20 bases between them. Germline CDR1 DFQATT, CDR2 SNEGSKA (reference sequence). The CDR3 DNA reads TGCAGTGCTAGGTCTCTAGCCTACGACAGCGCTGGAAACACCATATATTTT. Its protein is CSARSLAYDSAGNTIYF.

This clonotype has a count of ten or more. The chain couples TRBV3-1 to TRBJ2-6; D may match TRBD1 or TRBD2 (5 bases each). V was clipped by 1 base and J by 1 base, with 8 bases between them. The CDR3 covers 16 residues. The germline CDR1 and CDR2 sequences are LGHDT and YNNKEL (reference sequence). The CDR3 DNA follows: TGTGCCAGCAGCCAAGGGGGCGGGTCTGGGGCCAACGTCCTGACTTTC. This translates into CASSQGGGSGANVLTF.

The V and J genes are TRBV4-3 and TRBJ1-1; no clear D gene. Trimming pared 0 bases from V and 5 bases from J, leaving 16 bases between. The V gene's germline CDR1 is LGHNA and CDR2 YSLEER. The CDR3 has 16 residues. CDR3 coding DNA: TGCGCCAGCAGCCAAGATCGGGGTATGAGAGGAACTGAAGCTTTCTTT. This gives the protein CASSQDRGMRGTEAFF.

This clonotype was counted ten times or more. CDR3 nucleotide sequence: TGTGCCAGCAGCCAAGCGTGGGGGGGGGAAGCTTTCTTT. Protein product: CASSQAWGGEAFF. The chain joins TRBV3-1 to TRBJ1-1, with D possibly TRBD1 on 5 matching bases. The CDR3 loop spans 13 amino acids. V gave up 1 base and J gave up 8 bases, with 11 bases separating them. Germline V CDR1 and CDR2: LGHDT, YNNKEL (reference sequence).

As for this clonotype: Just one base apart from a much larger clone, this may be a read error. The chain employs TRBV20-1 and TRBJ1-5, with TRBD1 matching 8 bases. Germline CDR1 DFQATT, CDR2 SNEGSKA (reference sequence). The J segment lost 7 bases and the V segment lost 6 bases, leaving 11 bases of the junction unmatched. The CDR3 runs to 14 residues. The CDR3 spells CSAADRAYGQPQHF. The CDR3 coding sequence is TGCAGTGCCGCGGACAGGGCTTACGGGCAGCCCCAGCATTTT.

This clonotype was seen a handful of times. This chain links TRBV4-3 with TRBJ2-4, with a possible D match to TRBD1 (6 bases). The CDR3 sequence is 15 residues long. Trimming took off 0 bases at V and 7 bases at J, with 13 bases between the two ends. The germline V gene has CDR1 LGHNA and CDR2 YSLEER. CDR3 in amino acids: CASSQELGAPNIQYF. In DNA form, the CDR3 reads TGCGCCAGCAGCCAAGAGCTGGGGGCGCCGAACATTCAGTACTTC.

V gene TRBV6-2 or TRBV6-3 combines with J gene TRBJ1-4; D remains unclear. Germline CDR1 is MNHEY and CDR2 is SVGEGT. This CDR3 spans 14 amino acids. V lost 8 bases and J 5 bases, leaving 15 bases between the germline ends. The DNA for the CDR3 is TGTGCCAGCGCGGCGGCGGCCCTCAATGAAAAACTGTTTTTT. It is translated as CASAAAALNEKLFF.

This clonotype came up many times. The chain links TRBV7-2 to TRBJ1-5; D remains ambiguous. CDR1 and CDR2 (germline): SGHTA, FQGNSA. Trimming removed 3 bases from V and 0 bases from J, with 9 bases in between. The CDR3 runs 15 residues. The CDR3, as DNA: TGTGCCAGCAGCTTCGACGGTAATAGCAATCAGCCCCAGCATTTT. This translates into CASSFDGNSNQPQHF.

The chain has TRBV6-2 or TRBV6-3 and TRBJ1-3, with D unresolved. V gave up 5 bases and J gave up 0 bases, with 14 bases separating them. This CDR3 contains 16 residues. Germline assignment: CDR1 MNHEY and CDR2 SVGEGT. CDR3 nucleotides: TGTGCCAGCAGTGCCGTTTCAGCCCGCTCTGGAAACACCATATATTTT. Protein: CASSAVSARSGNTIYF.

This clonotype occurred a few times. The chain uses TRBV12-3 or TRBV12-4 and TRBJ2-2; TRBD2 agrees at 11 bases. The CDR3 has 15 residues. After removal of 6 bases from V and 3 bases from J, the junction contained 3 bases not matched to a gene. This CDR3 is CASRGSGRDTGELFF. CDR3 nucleotide sequence: TGTGCCAGCAGGGGTAGCGGGAGGGACACCGGGGAGCTGTTTTTT.

This clonotype was counted between two and nine times. This chain links TRBV4-3 with TRBJ2-3; 7 nucleotides match TRBD2. This CDR3 is built from 17 residues. The germline V gene has CDR1 LGHNA and CDR2 YSLEER. The J segment lost 3 bases and the V segment lost 0 bases, leaving 9 bases of the junction unmatched. Here the CDR3 reads CASSQEYLAEGTDTQYF. DNA of the CDR3: TGCGCCAGCAGCCAAGAGTACCTAGCGGAGGGGACAGATACGCAGTATTTT.

The gene calls are TRBV4-2 and TRBJ2-1, with 14 bases fitting TRBD2. Germline CDR1 is LGHNA and CDR2 is YNFKEQ. Germline trimming cut 3 bases from V and 8 bases from J; bases unmatched to any gene: 9. This CDR3 contains 17 residues. The CDR3 DNA reads TGTGCCAGCAGCCAGGGACTAGCGGGAGAGTCCCGGGATGAGCAGTTCTTC. Residues: CASSQGLAGESRDEQFF.

The rearrangement joins TRBV5-5 to TRBJ1-6; no definite D call. This CDR3 has 14 amino acids. Germline CDR1 and CDR2: SGHKS and YYEKEE (reference sequence). V was shortened by 1 base and J by 8 bases, with 10 bases between the two germline ends. CDR3: CASSLLGVDSPLHF. CDR3 sequence (DNA): TGTGCCAGCAGCTTGCTAGGTGTGGATTCACCCCTCCACTTT.

This clonotype was detected only a few times. The V call is TRBV5-5, the J call TRBJ1-6; perhaps TRBD1 as D (5 bases). The germline V and J ends were trimmed by 2 bases and 9 bases, with 12 bases remaining between them. The CDR3 is 14 amino acids. Germline loops: CDR1 SGHKS, CDR2 YYEKEE (reference sequence). CDR3 DNA sequence: TGTGCCAGCAGCTTCCAGGGCAAGGGTTCACCCCTCCACTTT. Encoded protein: CASSFQGKGSPLHF.

Concerning this clonotype: A read error may account for a junction end that differs from germline. The chain uses TRBV3-1 and TRBJ2-2, with 9 positions matching TRBD2. The germline CDR1 and CDR2 sequences are LGHDT and YNNKEL (reference sequence). This CDR3 comprises 15 residues. The CDR3 here is CASSQAGGNTGELFF. As DNA, the CDR3 is TGCGCCAGCAGCCAAGCGGGAGGGAACACCGGGGAGCTGTTTTTT.

This clonotype was seen repeatedly, ten times or more. The chain carries TRBV20-1 and TRBJ2-1; D is unclear. Between the trimmed V and J ends, which lost 1 base and 0 bases, there was a span of 7 bases. Per germline, CDR1 DFQATT and CDR2 SNEGSKA (reference sequence). This CDR3 region has 14 residues. The CDR3 spells CSARGVNSYNEQFF. CDR3 coding DNA: TGCAGTGCTAGAGGCGTGAACTCCTACAATGAGCAGTTCTTC.

This clonotype has a count of ten or more. The chain recombines TRBV12-3 or TRBV12-4 with TRBJ2-5, with 10 bases lining up with TRBD2. V shed 2 bases, J shed 5 bases, and the junction held 11 bases outside the gene matches. The CDR3 has 17 residues. Written as DNA, the CDR3 is TGTGCCAGCAGTTTACTTCCGATGAGCGGGAGGGGGGAGACCCAGTACTTC. This encodes CASSLLPMSGRGETQYF.

This clonotype was counted ten times or more. The rearrangement uses TRBV20-1 and TRBJ2-7; TRBD2 might be the D (6 bases). Germline V lookup: CDR1 DFQATT, CDR2 SNEGSKA (reference sequence). CDR3 length: 11 residues. The CDR3: CSGSWAGEQYF. DNA for the CDR3: TGCAGCGGCTCATGGGCGGGAGAGCAGTACTTC.